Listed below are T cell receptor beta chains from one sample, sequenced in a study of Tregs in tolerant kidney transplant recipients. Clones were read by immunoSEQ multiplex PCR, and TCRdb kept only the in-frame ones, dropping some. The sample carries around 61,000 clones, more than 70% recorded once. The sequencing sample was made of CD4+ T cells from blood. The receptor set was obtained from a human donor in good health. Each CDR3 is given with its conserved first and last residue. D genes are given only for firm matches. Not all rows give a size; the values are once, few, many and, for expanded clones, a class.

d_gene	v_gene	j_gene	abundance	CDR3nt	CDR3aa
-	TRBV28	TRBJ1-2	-	TGTGCCAGCTGCAGTTCGGGACGGCGCATGTTAAGCTACACCTTC	CASCSSGRRMLSYTF
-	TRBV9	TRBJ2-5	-	TGTGCCAGCAGCGTAGGACACCTCCAAGAGACCCAGTACTTC	CASSVGHLQETQYF
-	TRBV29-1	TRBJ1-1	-	TGCAGCGTTGCGGGACACACGAACACTGAAGCTTTCTTT	CSVAGHTNTEAFF
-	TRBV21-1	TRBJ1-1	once	TGTGCCAGCTTGGTCGAGGGAAGGTCGATGAACACTGAAGCTTTCTTT	CASLVEGRSMNTEAFF
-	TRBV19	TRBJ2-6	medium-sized	TGTGCCAGTAGTGACGACAGTTTGACTGGGGCCAACGTCCTGACTTTC	CASSDDSLTGANVLTF
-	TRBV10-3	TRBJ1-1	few	TGTGCCATCAGTGAGGGGCGCCTGAACACTGAAGCTTTCTTT	CAISEGRLNTEAFF
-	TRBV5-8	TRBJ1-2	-	TGTGCCAGCAGCTTAGAAGGGTCTAACTATGGCTACACCTTC	CASSLEGSNYGYTF
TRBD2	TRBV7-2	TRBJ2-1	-	TGTGCCAGCAGCGATAGCGGGGGGAGCCGGAATGAGCAGTTCTTC	CASSDSGGSRNEQFF
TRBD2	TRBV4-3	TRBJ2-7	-	TGCGCCAGCAGCCAAGATGGGGCTAGCGGGAGGGCGGTCTACTACGAGCAGTACTTC	CASSQDGASGRAVYYEQYF
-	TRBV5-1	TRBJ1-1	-	TGCGCCAGCAGCTGGGGCCCGGTTAGGGACACTGAAGCTTTCTTT	CASSWGPVRDTEAFF
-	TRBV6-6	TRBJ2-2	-	TGTGCCAGCAGCCCGGCTGGGGTATTTGCCGGGGAGCTGTTTTTT	CASSPAGVFAGELFF
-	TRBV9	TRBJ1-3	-	TGTGCCAGCAGCCAAGGCGTCCGGGGGTTCTCTGGAAACACCATATATTTT	CASSQGVRGFSGNTIYF
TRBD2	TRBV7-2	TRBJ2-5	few	TGTGCCAGCAGCTTAGATGGTAGCGGGGGTCAAAAGACCCAGTACTTC	CASSLDGSGGQKTQYF
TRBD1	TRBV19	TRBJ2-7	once	TGTGCCACCAAGAGGGACAGTTCCTACGAGCAGTACTTC	CATKRDSSYEQYF
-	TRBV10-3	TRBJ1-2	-	TGTGCGGGGAGGTTGTCGGGGAACTATGGCTACACCTTC	CAGRLSGNYGYTF
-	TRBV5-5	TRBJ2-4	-	TGTGCCAGCAGCTCTCCGCTTTCTCCAGGGGAAACGCACATTCAGTACTTC	CASSSPLSPGETHIQYF
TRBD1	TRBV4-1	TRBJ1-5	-	TGCGCCAGCAGTCGGGACAGGGGGCAGGATCAGCCCCAGCATTTT	CASSRDRGQDQPQHF
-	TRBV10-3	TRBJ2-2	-	TGTGCCATCAGGAAGTTAACGCTGGGGGAGCTGTTTTTT	CAIRKLTLGELFF
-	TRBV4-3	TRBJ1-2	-	TGCGCCAGCAGCCAAGATCTTCACTCCTATGGCTACACCTTC	CASSQDLHSYGYTF
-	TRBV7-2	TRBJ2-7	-	TGTGCCAGCAGCCGGGAGCTTAGAGGGCAGTACTTC	CASSRELRGQYF
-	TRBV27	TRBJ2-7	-	TGTGCCAGCAAATGGGGCAGCAGGCAGTACTTC	CASKWGSRQYF
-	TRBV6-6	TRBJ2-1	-	TGTGCCAGCAGCCCTCCCATTAAGAGTGAGCAGTTCTTC	CASSPPIKSEQFF
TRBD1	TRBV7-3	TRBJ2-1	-	TGTGCCAGCAGCTTACTCCCCCGGGACAGTGAACAGGTTGAGCAGTTCTTC	CASSLLPRDSEQVEQFF
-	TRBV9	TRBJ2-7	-	TGTGCCAGCAGCGTAACTCCCGATTCCTACGAGCAGTACTTC	CASSVTPDSYEQYF
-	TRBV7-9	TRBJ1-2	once	TGTGCCAGCAGCTCCCCCCTTACGTCGATCAACTATGGCTACACCTTC	CASSSPLTSINYGYTF
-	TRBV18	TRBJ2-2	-	TGTGCCAGCTCACCAAGAGAAACCCCGAACACCGGGGAGCTGTTTTTT	CASSPRETPNTGELFF
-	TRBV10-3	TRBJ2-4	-	TGTGCCATCAGTGAAGGGGCAGACATTCAGTACTTC	CAISEGADIQYF
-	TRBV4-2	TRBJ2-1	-	TGTGCCAGCAGCCCGGAGGGCCGAGGGAATGAGCAGTTCTTC	CASSPEGRGNEQFF
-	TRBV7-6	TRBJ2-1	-	TGTGCCAGCAGCTTAGGGTTACCCTCCTACAATGAGCAGTTCTTC	CASSLGLPSYNEQFF